This T cell receptor (beta chain) was identified during a study of control samples from healthy donors and cancer patients. From germline, CDR1 is SGHNT and CDR2 YYREEE (reference sequence). The V gene end was trimmed by 4 bases and the J gene end by 0 bases; junction bases not matched to a gene: 4. There are 15 residues in the CDR3. The protocol was immunoSEQ multiplex PCR, while the TCRdb copy is restricted to in-frame clones and leaves out a portion. The sample gives 90,000 to 140,000 clones, 83% of which show up once; less than 15% is in the top ten. The genes are TRBV5-4 and TRBJ2-1; 7 bases are a match to TRBD2. Source material: blood. This clonotype was sampled from a woman between 45 and 65 years old in good health. This CDR3 reads CASSRGGSSYNEQFF. The CDR3 nucleotides read TGTGCCAGCAGCCGCGGGGGAAGCTCCTACAATGAGCAGTTCTTC.